The 26 T cell receptor beta chains given below trace back to one sample, sequenced in a study of blood T cell repertoires in COVID-19. Produced via immunoSEQ multiplex PCR; TCRdb's table is partial and in-frame only. The table shows roughly 280,000 clones, with approximately 80% occurring only once. Sequencing was carried out using peripheral blood. The receptors originated from a man aged 55 to 70 with acute or convalescent COVID-19.

The genes are TRBV9 and TRBJ1-1; maybe TRBD1 (5 bases). Germline CDR1 and CDR2: SGDLS and YYNGEE. CDR3 length equals 14 residues. Trimming removed 0 bases at V and 1 base at J, with 7 bases between. The CDR3 bases are TGTGCCAGCAGCGTAGTAGGGGAGAACACTGAAGCTTTCTTT. Translated, it gives CASSVVGENTEAFF.

In this sample, this clone turned up a few times. The CDR3 spells CASSPTGLYNSPLHF. In nucleotides, the CDR3 is TGTGCCAGCTCACCAACGGGACTCTATAATTCACCCCTCCACTTT. The gene calls are TRBV18 and TRBJ1-6; perhaps TRBD1 as D (5 bases). CDR1 is KGHSH and CDR2 is LQKENI in the germline V gene. Trimming stripped 2 bases from V and 3 bases from J, with 8 bases between. The CDR3 covers 15 residues.

This chain joins TRBV7-2 and TRBJ1-5; 8 nucleotides align to TRBD1. CDR3 length equals 14 residues. V lost 5 bases, J lost 3 bases, and 3 bases stayed unmatched. CDR1 is SGHTA and CDR2 is FQGNSA in the germline V gene. Here the CDR3 reads CASSRTGNNQPQHF. The CDR3 coding sequence is TGTGCCAGCAGCCGGACAGGGAACAATCAGCCCCAGCATTTT.

The rearrangement links TRBV7-6 to TRBJ1-3; D is ambiguous. Germline CDR1 SGHVS, CDR2 FNYEAQ. V was trimmed by 8 bases and J by 2 bases, leaving 7 bases between them. This CDR3 spans 12 amino acids. This CDR3 reads CASSQAGNTIYF. The CDR3 DNA reads TGTGCCAGCTCCCAGGCTGGAAACACCATATATTTT.

Note on this clone: Different DNA sequences within this sample yield the same CDR3. Here the CDR3 reads CASSRGGTYNEQFF. The DNA of the CDR3 is TGTGCCAGCAGCCGAGGGGGAACCTACAATGAGCAGTTCTTC. The chain recombines TRBV7-9 with TRBJ2-1, with D perhaps matching TRBD1 (6 bases). V shed 5 bases and J shed 2 bases, with 10 bases lying between them. The CDR3 is 14 residues long. CDR1 is SEHNR and CDR2 is FQNEAQ in the germline V gene (reference sequence).

The chain is built from TRBV11-3 and TRBJ2-1; D may be TRBD2 (5 bases). The ends were cut back, 4 bases at V and 0 bases at J, with 10 bases in the middle. The CDR3 extends over 15 amino acids. CDR1 is SGHNT, CDR2 YENEEA, per germline. The CDR3 sequence is CASSSGDPSYNEQFF. The CDR3 nucleotides read TGTGCCAGCAGCTCCGGGGATCCCTCCTACAATGAGCAGTTCTTC.

V usage is TRBV19 and J usage is TRBJ1-6; TRBD1 agrees at 8 bases. J gave up 9 bases and V 4 bases, and 11 bases lay outside the gene matches. Germline lookup yields CDR1 LNHDA and CDR2 SQIVND (reference sequence). The CDR3 sequence is 16 residues long. The CDR3 nucleotides read TGTGCCAGTAGTACCGGACAGGGCAGCGTTGGTTCACCCCTCCACTTT. Translation gives CASSTGQGSVGSPLHF.

This chain connects TRBV5-1 to TRBJ2-5; 7 bases are shared with TRBD1. V lost 4 bases and J lost 0; bases outside the gene matches: 9. The CDR3 spans 16 residues. The germline V gene encodes CDR1 SGHRS and CDR2 YFSETQ. DNA for the CDR3: TGCGCCAGCAGCGTGGGAACAGGGGCCTACCAAGAGACCCAGTACTTC. This sequence encodes CASSVGTGAYQETQYF.

The chain recombines TRBV6-6 with TRBJ2-3; D is unclear. V shed 2 bases and J shed 6 bases, with 6 bases lying between them. Germline CDR1 MNHNY, CDR2 SVGAGI (reference sequence). The CDR3 spans 12 residues. The CDR3, as DNA: TGTGCCAGCAGTTACCTCTCTGATACGCAGTATTTT. Amino acids: CASSYLSDTQYF.

The chain is built from TRBV6-6 and TRBJ1-1, with TRBD1 identical over 7 bases. Per germline, CDR1 MNHNY and CDR2 SVGAGI (reference sequence). J was trimmed by 7 bases and V by 6 bases; bases with no gene match: 11. The length of the CDR3 is 14 residues. The CDR3 spells CASRETGPGLEAFF. CDR3 DNA: TGTGCCAGCAGGGAGACAGGGCCGGGTCTTGAAGCTTTCTTT.

This clone was counted a single time. V usage is TRBV4-1 and J usage is TRBJ2-7; no reliable D call. CDR3 size: 15 residues. Germline lookup yields CDR1 MGHRA and CDR2 YSYEKL. V was shortened by 0 bases and J by 0 bases, with 9 bases between the two germline ends. The CDR3 nucleotides read TGCGCCAGCAGCCAAGAGGGCTGGTCCTCCTACGAGCAGTACTTC. It is translated as CASSQEGWSSYEQYF.

This clone has more than one count but fewer than ten. This chain connects TRBV29-1 to TRBJ2-1, with a tentative D call TRBD2 (6 bases). The V gene lost 4 bases and the J gene lost 8 bases, with 18 bases spanning the gap. This CDR3 has 14 residues. In germline, CDR1 is SQVTM, CDR2 ANQGSEA. The CDR3 protein is CSVGGTSLSYEQFF. As DNA, the CDR3 is TGCAGCGTTGGGGGGACTTCGCTATCCTATGAGCAGTTCTTC.

The chain uses TRBV12-5 and TRBJ2-7, with a possible D match to TRBD1 (6 bases). Germline lookup yields CDR1 LGHNT and CDR2 FRNRAP. Between the trimmed V and J ends, which lost 2 bases and 4 bases, there was a span of 27 bases. This CDR3 has 19 residues. CDR3 in DNA: TGTGCTAGTGGTTTGCCATACGAACACAGGGCCCATTCCTTTTACGAGCAGTACTTC. Its translation is CASGLPYEHRAHSFYEQYF.

This chain links TRBV11-2 with TRBJ2-5, with D perhaps TRBD2 (5 bases). Germline V lookup: CDR1 SGHAT, CDR2 FQNNGV. The CDR3 sequence is 14 residues long. V was shortened by 1 base and J by 5 bases, with 11 bases between the two germline ends. The chain's CDR3 is CASSLGVASETQYF. The CDR3 nucleotides are TGTGCCAGCAGCTTAGGGGTAGCGTCGGAGACCCAGTACTTC.

CDR3 sequence: CASSMISRGEAFF. The CDR3 nucleotides read TGTGCCAGTAGTATGATTTCCAGGGGTGAAGCTTTCTTT. This chain uses TRBV19 with TRBJ1-1; D possibly corresponds to TRBD1 (6 bases). The V gene's germline CDR1 is LNHDA and CDR2 SQIVND (reference sequence). The CDR3 covers 13 residues. With 3 bases removed from V and 7 bases from J, the gap between germline ends came to 12 bases.

This clone was counted a single time. V and J are TRBV6-5 and TRBJ2-7; the D is unclear. Germline CDR1 reads MNHEY; CDR2 reads SVGAGI. The ends were cut back, 5 bases at V and 3 bases at J, with 14 bases in the middle. This CDR3 is built from 14 residues. The CDR3 bases are TGTGCCAGCAGTCTCGCGGATTTTAGCTACGAGCAGTACTTC. It codes for CASSLADFSYEQYF.

The V call is TRBV6-5, the J call TRBJ2-7, with D possibly being TRBD2 (6 bases). The V end was cut by 0 bases, the J end by 4 bases, with 16 bases between. CDR3 size: 16 residues. Germline CDR1 and CDR2: MNHEY and SVGAGI. This chain's CDR3 is CASSYSTGESRYEQYF. The CDR3 DNA is TGTGCCAGCAGTTACTCGACGGGGGAGTCCCGATACGAGCAGTACTTC.

The genes are TRBV10-3 and TRBJ2-1; 8 bases map to TRBD2. The CDR3 has 16 amino acids. With V trimmed by 4 bases and J by 6 bases, 11 bases remained unmatched. Germline CDR1 is ENHRY and CDR2 is SYGVKD. The CDR3 sequence: CAISVGAGAGSNEQFF. CDR3 bases: TGTGCCATCAGTGTCGGAGCGGGGGCCGGTTCCAATGAGCAGTTCTTC.

On this clone: The germline gene is not matched at one end of the junction; a read error may be the cause. The chain carries TRBV4-2 and TRBJ2-1; 7 bases align to TRBD2. This CDR3 has 13 amino acids. In germline, CDR1 is LGHNA, CDR2 YNFKEQ. CDR3 in DNA: TGTGCCAGCAGCCAAGAAGAGGGGACTACCCCGGTCTTC. It encodes CASSQEEGTTPVF.

V is TRBV6-2 or TRBV6-3 and J is TRBJ2-7; D gene unclear. Germline CDR1 and CDR2: MNHEY and SVGEGT. The CDR3 sequence is 13 residues long. V was shortened by 2 bases and J by 12 bases, with 17 bases between the two germline ends. The CDR3 is CASSYPVPAARYF. The CDR3 nucleotides are TGTGCCAGCAGTTACCCTGTCCCCGCGGCGCGGTACTTC.

The rearrangement links TRBV11-3 to TRBJ2-3; 7 nucleotides agree with TRBD2. This CDR3 region has 15 residues. V gave up 1 base and J gave up 5 bases; unmatched junction bases: 6. Germline V gene data show CDR1 as SGHNT and CDR2 as YENEEA. The CDR3 DNA reads as TGTGCCAGCAGCTTAGGGACTAGTTGGGGAGATACGCAGTATTTT. Its protein product is CASSLGTSWGDTQYF. Supplemented by reference TRBV11-3 and TRBJ2-3, the full variable domain reads EAGVVQSPRYKIIEKKQPVAFWCNPISGHNTLYWYLQNLGQGPELLIRYENEEAVDDSQLPKDRFSAERLKGVDSTLKIQPAELGDSAVYLCASSLGTSWGDTQYFGPGTRLTVL.

This rearrangement joins TRBV7-9 to TRBJ2-5; 13 bases are shared with TRBD2. The CDR3 covers 16 residues. CDR1 SEHNR and CDR2 FQNEAQ come from the germline V gene (reference sequence). Trimming removed 4 bases from V and 5 bases from J; junction bases left unmatched: 7. The CDR3 DNA is TGTGCCAGCAGCTCTAGACTAGCGGGGGGCTCTGAGACCCAGTACTTC. Translation: CASSSRLAGGSETQYF.

This chain uses TRBV29-1 with TRBJ2-1; 10 bases align to TRBD2. This CDR3 has 14 residues. Germline loops: CDR1 SQVTM, CDR2 ANQGSEA. V shed 1 base, J shed 7 bases, and the junction held 4 bases outside the gene matches. This chain's CDR3 is CSVEVLAGINEQFF. For the CDR3, the DNA is TGCAGCGTTGAAGTACTAGCGGGAATTAATGAGCAGTTCTTC.

The chain carries TRBV6-5 and TRBJ2-7, with 7 positions matching TRBD1. Germline V gene lookup returns CDR1 MNHEY and CDR2 SVGAGI. The CDR3 is 14 residues long. J gave up 7 bases and V 3 bases, and 9 bases lay outside the gene matches. CDR3 sequence reads: CASSYTGEFQEQYF. CDR3 sequence (DNA): TGTGCCAGCAGTTATACAGGGGAATTCCAAGAGCAGTACTTC.

The chain links TRBV2 to TRBJ1-4, with D unresolved. CDR1 is SNHLY and CDR2 is FYNNEI in the germline V gene. The V end lost 10 bases, the J end lost 0 bases, and 12 bases lay between the germline ends. CDR3 size: 14 residues. CDR3 DNA: TGTGCCACCTCGCGGGCCGCAACTAATGAAAAACTGTTTTTT. The encoded protein is CATSRAATNEKLFF.

The V call is TRBV21-1, the J call TRBJ1-2; TRBD1, the table's D call, lacks a check against the DNA. TRBV21-1 corresponds to a pseudogene. The CDR3 extends over 16 amino acids. CDR3 bases: TGTGCCAGCAGCCCGGGACAGGGGGCGATGATCTATGGCTACACCTTC. It specifies CASSPGQGAMIYGYTF.